This is a list of T cell receptor beta chains from one sample in a study of PD-L1 blockade in urothelial cancer. The method was immunoSEQ multiplex PCR; TCRdb's version includes in-frame clones alone and lacks a portion of them. The sample gives about 50,000 clones, 87% of which show up once; 7.5% to 8.5% is in the top ten. Sequenced here: PBMCs, sampled around atezolizumab (anti-PD-L1) treatment. These receptors all stem from a man between 60 and 75 years old with urothelial cancer. Each CDR3 is given with its conserved first and last residue. D genes are given only for firm matches. A row's size may be missing; if present it is once, few, many or a size class.

D	size	V	J	length	DNA	CDR3
TRBD2	NA	TRBV20-1	TRBJ2-1	11	TGCAGTGCTACAGCGGGGCCTGAGCAGTTCTTC	CSATAGPEQFF
TRBD2	once	TRBV7-2	TRBJ2-7	15	TGTGCCAGCAGCTTTGAAGCGGGGGTCCGCTACGAGCAGTACTTC	CASSFEAGVRYEQYF
TRBD1	NA	TRBV19	TRBJ2-3	14	TGTGCCAGTAGTATCAGGACAGGGATTGATACGCAGTATTTT	CASSIRTGIDTQYF
NA	NA	TRBV5-1	TRBJ1-1	15	TGCGCCAGCAGCTTCGGGCGGGGAGAGAGCACTGAAGCTTTCTTT	CASSFGRGESTEAFF
NA	NA	TRBV30	TRBJ2-2	15	TGTGCCTGGAACCGGGGGGCACCGAACACCGGGGAGCTGTTTTTT	CAWNRGAPNTGELFF
NA	NA	TRBV5-6	TRBJ1-1	15	TGTGCCAGCAGCTTGGCAGGCAGGGAAAACACTGAAGCTTTCTTT	CASSLAGRENTEAFF
NA	NA	TRBV5-6	TRBJ2-7	13	TGTGCCAGCAGCTTCATCGTCCTCAGGGAGCAGTACTTC	CASSFIVLREQYF
NA	few	TRBV7-9	TRBJ1-2	14	TGTGCCAGCAGCTTACAGGGGATACACCATGGCTACACCTTC	CASSLQGIHHGYTF
TRBD1	NA	TRBV5-5	TRBJ1-1	13	TGTGCCAGCAGCGTCCCAGGGGGCACTGAAGCTTTCTTT	CASSVPGGTEAFF
NA	few	TRBV27	TRBJ1-2	13	TGTGCCAGCAGTACCCCACAGGGTTATGGCTACACCTTC	CASSTPQGYGYTF
NA	NA	TRBV11-2	TRBJ2-1	13	TGTGCCAGCAGCCTAAGACTCGACAATGAGCAGTTCTTC	CASSLRLDNEQFF
NA	NA	TRBV29-1	TRBJ2-5	13	TGCAGCGGCGACGGGCCCCAGGGGGAGACCCAGTACTTC	CSGDGPQGETQYF
NA	NA	TRBV19	TRBJ1-2	12	TGTGCCGGGCGCGGGGGGCTTGGTGGCTACACCTTC	CAGRGGLGGYTF
NA	once	TRBV19	TRBJ2-3	16	TGTGCCAGTAGGCGGGACCGTGGCAGTCTCACAGATACGCAGTATTTT	CASRRDRGSLTDTQYF
NA	NA	TRBV7-8	TRBJ2-3	15	TGTGCCAGCAGCTTCCGGGACACCCGCACAGATACGCAGTATTTT	CASSFRDTRTDTQYF
NA	NA	TRBV7-2	TRBJ1-2	17	TGTGCCAGCAGCTTAGGCCCCTCGGGGGGGGCTCCCTATGGCTACACCTTC	CASSLGPSGGAPYGYTF
NA	NA	TRBV4-3	TRBJ2-5	14	TGCGCCAGCAGCCCGCGCTGGAGACAAGAGACCCAGTACTTC	CASSPRWRQETQYF
NA	NA	TRBV18	TRBJ2-7	13	TGTGCCAGCTCACCGGACAGAACCTACGAGCAGTACTTC	CASSPDRTYEQYF
NA	few	TRBV30	TRBJ1-2	13	TGTGCCTGGAGCGCCCGGGGGGCAGGTGGCTACACCTTC	CAWSARGAGGYTF
NA	NA	TRBV6-5	TRBJ2-5	12	TGTGCCAGCAGTTACTCGACGGGGGCCCAGTACTTC	CASSYSTGAQYF
NA	few	TRBV2	TRBJ1-6	15	TGTGCCAGCAGTGCCGAAGGGGGGGATAATTCACCCCTCCACTTT	CASSAEGGDNSPLHF
TRBD2	NA	TRBV4-2	TRBJ2-5	19	TGTGCCAGCAGCCAAGATGTCTCGACTAGCGGGGGGCGTCAAGAGACCCAGTACTTC	CASSQDVSTSGGRQETQYF
NA	NA	TRBV30	TRBJ2-5	13	TGTGCCTGGAGTGTACGGGAGCGAGAGACCCAGTACTTC	CAWSVRERETQYF
NA	NA	TRBV2	TRBJ1-1	14	TGTGCCAGCAGTAGGACAGAAATGAACACTGAAGCTTTCTTT	CASSRTEMNTEAFF
NA	once	TRBV21-1	TRBJ1-5	16	TGTGCCAGCAGCGGAGGGGTTGACAGTAACAATCAGCCCCAGCATTTT	CASSGGVDSNNQPQHF
TRBD1	NA	TRBV6-5	TRBJ2-7	13	TGTGCCAGCAATTTCCAGGACAGGGCCGAGCAGTACTTC	CASNFQDRAEQYF
NA	NA	TRBV4-2	TRBJ1-3	17	TGTGCCAGCAGCCAAGTGGGGGGGGTCAGCTCTGGAAACACCATATATTTT	CASSQVGGVSSGNTIYF
NA	NA	TRBV5-6	TRBJ1-2	14	TGTGCCAGCAGCCCGGTCCCAAATAACTATGGCTACACCTTC	CASSPVPNNYGYTF
TRBD1	NA	TRBV28	TRBJ2-2	18	TGTGCCAGCAGTTTAGACAGGGGACCTAATTTGAACACCGGGGAGCTGTTTTTT	CASSLDRGPNLNTGELFF
NA	NA	TRBV7-9	TRBJ2-3	12	TGTGCCAGCAGCTCCAGGGCGGGGACGCAGTATTTT	CASSSRAGTQYF
TRBD2	NA	TRBV4-1	TRBJ2-1	14	TGCGCCAGCACACCAGCGGGGAGGTATAATGAGCAGTTCTTC	CASTPAGRYNEQFF
TRBD2	NA	TRBV11-2	TRBJ2-3	15	TGTGCCAGCAGCTTAGAACTAGCGAGCACAGATACGCAGTATTTT	CASSLELASTDTQYF
TRBD1	once	TRBV5-5	TRBJ2-3	17	TGTGCCAGCAGCTCGAAGGGGACAGGGCGTATCACAGATACGCAGTATTTT	CASSSKGTGRITDTQYF
TRBD1	NA	TRBV6-6	TRBJ1-6	14	TGTGCCAGCAGCCCGGGACAGGGGAACTCACCCCTCCACTTT	CASSPGQGNSPLHF
NA	NA	TRBV7-9	TRBJ1-6	13	TGTGCCAGCAGCTCAGGACTTTACCTCCCCCTCCACTTT	CASSSGLYLPLHF
TRBD2	NA	TRBV11-3	TRBJ2-5	17	TGTGCCAGCAGCTTAGGCGCTAGCGGGGGGGCGGAAGAGACCCAGTACTTC	CASSLGASGGAEETQYF
NA	once	TRBV5-1	TRBJ2-6	13	TGCGCCAGCGGCAATCCCGGGGCCAACGTCCTGACTTTC	CASGNPGANVLTF
NA	NA	TRBV18	TRBJ1-1	15	TGTGCCAGCTCACCAGGTCCCACCCAGAAGACTGAAGCTTTCTTT	CASSPGPTQKTEAFF
NA	once	TRBV11-2	TRBJ2-2	13	TGTGCCAGCAGCCGGACAGACACCGGGGAGCTGTTTTTT	CASSRTDTGELFF
NA	NA	TRBV7-2	TRBJ1-5	15	TGTGCCAGCAGCTTAGAGCGAGGGCTTTACCAGCCCCAGCATTTT	CASSLERGLYQPQHF
NA	NA	TRBV21-1	TRBJ2-7	15	TGTGCCAGCAGCGATTCAGCGGGGGCTTCCTACGAGCAGTACTTC	CASSDSAGASYEQYF
NA	once	TRBV19	TRBJ1-1	12	TGTGCCAGTAGATACAGGGCAGGCGAAGCTTTCTTT	CASRYRAGEAFF
NA	NA	TRBV27	TRBJ2-1	18	TGTGCCAGCAGTTCCCCGGGTAGCGGAGGGAACTCCTACAATGAGCAGTTCTTC	CASSSPGSGGNSYNEQFF
NA	NA	TRBV7-8	TRBJ1-2	12	TGTGCCAGCAGCGACACGTACTATGGCTACACCTTC	CASSDTYYGYTF